A selection of T cell receptor beta chains follows, all from one sample in a study of blood T cell repertoires in COVID-19. Sequenced by immunoSEQ multiplex PCR; TCRdb stores in-frame clones only, minus some. The sample records tens of thousands of clones, about 83% being singletons. Sequencing was carried out using peripheral blood. The receptors were sampled from a man in his sixties or seventies with COVID-19, enrolled during active disease. The CDR3 runs from the conserved cysteine through the conserved F or W. Each record gives: clone size, J gene, V gene, D gene, CDR3 DNA, CDR3 protein. The D gene is left open where the match is weak. Size tells how often a clone was seen (once, few, many) or the class of an expanded clone, and some rows leave it out.

clone size: NA
J gene: TRBJ1-1
V gene: TRBV6-2/TRBV6-3
D gene: TRBD1
CDR3 DNA: TGTGCCAGCAGTTACTACCTAACAGGGGGCACTGAAGCTTTCTTT
CDR3 protein: CASSYYLTGGTEAFF

clone size: NA
J gene: TRBJ1-2
V gene: TRBV6-5
D gene: TRBD1
CDR3 DNA: TGTGCCAGCAGTCTACAACAGGGGGTTGGCTACACCTTC
CDR3 protein: CASSLQQGVGYTF

clone size: NA
J gene: TRBJ2-7
V gene: TRBV5-1
D gene: TRBD2
CDR3 DNA: TGCGCCAGCAGCTTGGCACTAGCGGGGACCTACGAGCAGTACTTC
CDR3 protein: CASSLALAGTYEQYF

clone size: NA
J gene: TRBJ2-4
V gene: TRBV5-4
D gene: NA
CDR3 DNA: TGTGCCAGCAGCTTGGGCGGTCTCGCCAAAAACATTCAGTACTTC
CDR3 protein: CASSLGGLAKNIQYF

clone size: NA
J gene: TRBJ1-6
V gene: TRBV5-1
D gene: TRBD1
CDR3 DNA: TGCGCCAGCAGCAAGGGACAGGGGGATTCACCCCTCCACTTT
CDR3 protein: CASSKGQGDSPLHF

clone size: few
J gene: TRBJ1-5
V gene: TRBV2
D gene: NA
CDR3 DNA: TGTGCCAGCAGTGAAGCAGGTGGAGGGGCTCGGCAGCCCCAGCATTTT
CDR3 protein: CASSEAGGGARQPQHF

clone size: NA
J gene: TRBJ2-7
V gene: TRBV28
D gene: NA
CDR3 DNA: TGTGCCAGCAGGCCAGGGTATTCCTACGAGCAGTACTTC
CDR3 protein: CASRPGYSYEQYF

clone size: NA
J gene: TRBJ2-2
V gene: TRBV11-3
D gene: NA
CDR3 DNA: TGTGCCAGCAGCGCGACAGGAGGGGAGCTGTTTTTT
CDR3 protein: CASSATGGELFF

clone size: NA
J gene: TRBJ2-3
V gene: TRBV7-2
D gene: NA
CDR3 DNA: TGTGCCAGCAGCCCCTGGCGGGGTCGCACAGATACGCAGTATTTT
CDR3 protein: CASSPWRGRTDTQYF

clone size: NA
J gene: TRBJ1-5
V gene: TRBV27
D gene: NA
CDR3 DNA: TGTGCCAGCAGTTTATCGGGGCTTACGGATAGCAATCAGCCCCAGCATTTT
CDR3 protein: CASSLSGLTDSNQPQHF

clone size: few
J gene: TRBJ2-7
V gene: TRBV19
D gene: TRBD1
CDR3 DNA: TGTGCCAGTAGTATTAGACAGGGGTCCGCCGAGCAGTACTTC
CDR3 protein: CASSIRQGSAEQYF

clone size: NA
J gene: TRBJ2-2
V gene: TRBV19
D gene: TRBD1
CDR3 DNA: TGTGCCAGTTCCGGGACAGGAGGGGCCGGGGAGCTGTTTTTT
CDR3 protein: CASSGTGGAGELFF

clone size: NA
J gene: TRBJ2-7
V gene: TRBV18
D gene: NA
CDR3 DNA: TGTGCCAGCTCACCAAGGACAGACGCCTACGAGCAGTACTTC
CDR3 protein: CASSPRTDAYEQYF

clone size: NA
J gene: TRBJ2-1
V gene: TRBV19
D gene: TRBD2
CDR3 DNA: TGTGCCAGTAGTAGACTAGCGGGTCCCTACAATGAGCAGTTCTTC
CDR3 protein: CASSRLAGPYNEQFF

clone size: NA
J gene: TRBJ1-2
V gene: TRBV29-1
D gene: NA
CDR3 DNA: TGCAGCGTTGATATAACAAACAACTATGACTACACCTTC
CDR3 protein: CSVDITNNYDYTF

clone size: NA
J gene: TRBJ2-7
V gene: TRBV10-3
D gene: NA
CDR3 DNA: TGTGCCATCAGCCTTGCGACGGGGGAGCAGTACTTC
CDR3 protein: CAISLATGEQYF

clone size: NA
J gene: TRBJ1-4
V gene: TRBV5-1
D gene: TRBD1
CDR3 DNA: TGCGCCAGCAGCCCACTGGGGACAGGGGAGACTAATGAAAAACTGTTTTTT
CDR3 protein: CASSPLGTGETNEKLFF

clone size: NA
J gene: TRBJ2-2
V gene: TRBV24-1
D gene: NA
CDR3 DNA: TGTGCCACCAGCATCCGGGACTCGAACACCGGGGAGCTGTTTTTT
CDR3 protein: CATSIRDSNTGELFF

clone size: NA
J gene: TRBJ2-2
V gene: TRBV4-1
D gene: NA
CDR3 DNA: TGCGCCAGCGGCCAAAGATATACAGGGCGGACCGGGGAGCTGTTTTTT
CDR3 protein: CASGQRYTGRTGELFF

clone size: few
J gene: TRBJ1-5
V gene: TRBV7-8
D gene: NA
CDR3 DNA: TGTGCCAGCAGCTCCCGACAGAATAGCAATCAGCCCCAGCATTTT
CDR3 protein: CASSSRQNSNQPQHF

clone size: NA
J gene: TRBJ1-4
V gene: TRBV25-1
D gene: NA
CDR3 DNA: TGTGCCAGCAGTGTATCGGACATCATCTATGAAAAACTGTTTTTT
CDR3 protein: CASSVSDIIYEKLFF

clone size: NA
J gene: TRBJ1-2
V gene: TRBV19
D gene: NA
CDR3 DNA: TGTGCCAGTAAGGCAGGGAACTATGGCTACACCTTC
CDR3 protein: CASKAGNYGYTF

clone size: NA
J gene: TRBJ2-5
V gene: TRBV3-1/TRBV3-2
D gene: TRBD2
CDR3 DNA: TGTGCCAGCAGCACCCGAGGGACTAGCGGCGGGACCCAGTACTTC
CDR3 protein: CASSTRGTSGGTQYF

clone size: NA
J gene: TRBJ2-1
V gene: TRBV4-3
D gene: NA
CDR3 DNA: TGCGCCAGCAGCCTTGGAGGAGCGGGCAATGAGCAGTTCTTC
CDR3 protein: CASSLGGAGNEQFF

clone size: NA
J gene: TRBJ1-2
V gene: TRBV6-5
D gene: NA
CDR3 DNA: TGTGCCAGCCAAGAAGGGGGGGTCGGCTACACCTTC
CDR3 protein: CASQEGGVGYTF

clone size: NA
J gene: TRBJ2-7
V gene: TRBV6-5
D gene: TRBD2
CDR3 DNA: TGTGCCAGCACCGGGACTAGCGGCTACGAGCAGTACTTC
CDR3 protein: CASTGTSGYEQYF

clone size: NA
J gene: TRBJ2-3
V gene: TRBV7-9
D gene: TRBD2
CDR3 DNA: TGTGCCAGCAGCCAGACTAGCGGGGGGCCCAATACGCAGTATTTT
CDR3 protein: CASSQTSGGPNTQYF

clone size: once
J gene: TRBJ2-5
V gene: TRBV3-1/TRBV3-2
D gene: TRBD2
CDR3 DNA: TGTGCCAGCAGCCGAAATGGACTAGCGGGAGGGGGGGAGACCCAGTACTTC
CDR3 protein: CASSRNGLAGGGETQYF

clone size: NA
J gene: TRBJ1-2
V gene: TRBV18
D gene: TRBD1
CDR3 DNA: TGTGCCAGCTCACCAGTAAGGGACAGGAGTAACTATGGCTACACCTTC
CDR3 protein: CASSPVRDRSNYGYTF

clone size: NA
J gene: TRBJ1-2
V gene: TRBV5-5
D gene: NA
CDR3 DNA: TGTGCCAGCAGCTTGGACAGAGTACAGGATGGCTACACCTTC
CDR3 protein: CASSLDRVQDGYTF

clone size: NA
J gene: TRBJ2-7
V gene: TRBV4-2
D gene: NA
CDR3 DNA: TGTGCCAGCAGCCAGGCACCCAGCGAGCAGTACTTC
CDR3 protein: CASSQAPSEQYF

clone size: many
J gene: TRBJ2-2
V gene: TRBV7-2
D gene: TRBD2
CDR3 DNA: TGTGCCAGCAGGAGACTAGCGGGGTCCACCGGGGAGCTGTTTTTT
CDR3 protein: CASRRLAGSTGELFF

clone size: NA
J gene: TRBJ2-1
V gene: TRBV4-1
D gene: TRBD2
CDR3 DNA: TGCGCCAGCAGCCAAGTGGGGCTAGCGGCGACCAATGAGCAGTTCTTC
CDR3 protein: CASSQVGLAATNEQFF

clone size: NA
J gene: TRBJ2-4
V gene: TRBV4-3
D gene: TRBD2
CDR3 DNA: TGCGCCAGCAGCCAAGATGAGACGGGAGGGCCAAAAAACATTCAGTACTTC
CDR3 protein: CASSQDETGGPKNIQYF

clone size: NA
J gene: TRBJ1-1
V gene: TRBV30
D gene: NA
CDR3 DNA: TGTGCCTGGAGTCCCGGGGGGACTGAAGCTTTCTTT
CDR3 protein: CAWSPGGTEAFF

clone size: NA
J gene: TRBJ1-2
V gene: TRBV7-2
D gene: TRBD1
CDR3 DNA: TGTGCCAGCAGCTTAGGGGGACAGGGTAGGAACTATGGCTACACCTTC
CDR3 protein: CASSLGGQGRNYGYTF

clone size: NA
J gene: TRBJ1-5
V gene: TRBV19
D gene: NA
CDR3 DNA: TGTGCCAGTACCCCCTGGAGGGTCGGTCAGCCCCAGCATTTT
CDR3 protein: CASTPWRVGQPQHF

clone size: NA
J gene: TRBJ2-1
V gene: TRBV18
D gene: TRBD2
CDR3 DNA: TGTGCCAGCTCACCGACTAGCGGGGAATACAATGAGCAGTTCTTC
CDR3 protein: CASSPTSGEYNEQFF

clone size: NA
J gene: TRBJ1-2
V gene: TRBV5-1
D gene: NA
CDR3 DNA: TGCGCCAGCAGCTTGGCCGGGGGGGCTAGCTATGGCTACACCTTC
CDR3 protein: CASSLAGGASYGYTF

clone size: few
J gene: TRBJ1-3
V gene: TRBV29-1
D gene: NA
CDR3 DNA: TGCAGCGCCCGAGATGGAAACACCATATATTTT
CDR3 protein: CSARDGNTIYF

clone size: NA
J gene: TRBJ2-1
V gene: TRBV29-1
D gene: NA
CDR3 DNA: TGCAGCGCTATACTAGTTTTCAATGAGCAGTTCTTC
CDR3 protein: CSAILVFNEQFF

clone size: NA
J gene: TRBJ2-1
V gene: TRBV10-2
D gene: NA
CDR3 DNA: TGCGCCAGCAGTGAGGTTAGTGCGGGCCTCTACAATGAGCAGTTCTTC
CDR3 protein: CASSEVSAGLYNEQFF

clone size: NA
J gene: TRBJ1-2
V gene: TRBV7-8
D gene: TRBD1
CDR3 DNA: TGTGCCAGCAGCTTAGCGCCCCCGGGACAGGGGACACGGCGGACCTATGGCTACACCTTC
CDR3 protein: CASSLAPPGQGTRRTYGYTF

clone size: NA
J gene: TRBJ1-3
V gene: TRBV6-5
D gene: TRBD1
CDR3 DNA: TGTGCCAGCAGAATGACAGGGGGCTCTGGAAACACCATATATTTT
CDR3 protein: CASRMTGGSGNTIYF

clone size: NA
J gene: TRBJ2-1
V gene: TRBV7-2
D gene: NA
CDR3 DNA: TGTGCCAGCAGCATTAGGACTGTTAACAATGAGCAGTTCTTC
CDR3 protein: CASSIRTVNNEQFF

clone size: few
J gene: TRBJ1-3
V gene: TRBV19
D gene: NA
CDR3 DNA: TGTGCCAGTAGTCCACGGAGCTCTGGAAACACCATATATTTT
CDR3 protein: CASSPRSSGNTIYF

clone size: NA
J gene: TRBJ2-5
V gene: TRBV9
D gene: TRBD1
CDR3 DNA: TGTGCCAGCAGCGTTAGGGACAGGGAGACCCAGTACTTC
CDR3 protein: CASSVRDRETQYF

clone size: NA
J gene: TRBJ1-6
V gene: TRBV3-1/TRBV3-2
D gene: TRBD1
CDR3 DNA: TGTGCCAGCAGCCAAGATACGGGACAGGTATCCCCTTCACCCCTCCACTTT
CDR3 protein: CASSQDTGQVSPSPLHF

clone size: NA
J gene: TRBJ1-6
V gene: TRBV19
D gene: NA
CDR3 DNA: TGTGCCAGTAGTGAGGGCGCCCCCAATTCACCCCTCCACTTT
CDR3 protein: CASSEGAPNSPLHF

clone size: once
J gene: TRBJ2-7
V gene: TRBV19
D gene: NA
CDR3 DNA: TGTGCCAGTAGTATTGGCAGGGACTACGAGCAGTACTTC
CDR3 protein: CASSIGRDYEQYF

clone size: NA
J gene: TRBJ2-1
V gene: TRBV7-8
D gene: TRBD2
CDR3 DNA: TGTGCCAGCAGCTTCGGGGGGGCCAATGGGCAGTTCTTC
CDR3 protein: CASSFGGANGQFF

clone size: NA
J gene: TRBJ2-5
V gene: TRBV5-1
D gene: TRBD2
CDR3 DNA: TGCGCCAGCAGCTTGGGACTAGCGCCACCAGAGACCCAGTACTTC
CDR3 protein: CASSLGLAPPETQYF

clone size: NA
J gene: TRBJ2-7
V gene: TRBV7-8
D gene: TRBD2
CDR3 DNA: TGTGCCAGCAGCTTAGCTAGCGGGGGGGCAACAACCTACGAGCAGTACTTC
CDR3 protein: CASSLASGGATTYEQYF

clone size: NA
J gene: TRBJ2-5
V gene: TRBV6-6
D gene: NA
CDR3 DNA: TGTGCCAGCATTAATCTCAAGAGGGGGACCCAAGAGACCCAGTACTTC
CDR3 protein: CASINLKRGTQETQYF

clone size: once
J gene: TRBJ1-6
V gene: TRBV19
D gene: TRBD1
CDR3 DNA: TGTGCCAGTAGTGGACGGGACAGGGGCATTAATTCACCCCTCCACTTT
CDR3 protein: CASSGRDRGINSPLHF

clone size: medium-sized
J gene: TRBJ1-2
V gene: TRBV6-2/TRBV6-3
D gene: NA
CDR3 DNA: TGTGCCAGCAGTTACCTACGAGGGTTCGGGATACTTTATGGCTACACCTTC
CDR3 protein: CASSYLRGFGILYGYTF